This T cell receptor beta chain was captured by sequencing in a study of CD8+CD57+ T cells in acquired aplastic anemia. At the level of the study: CD4+ and CD8+ cells, once sorted, gave DNA averaging approximately 3.4 ug. Healthy-donor CD4+ cells averaged about 9.9 million reads.

About this clonotype itself: Its antigen is not known.

Study-level findings and limits: Patients and controls shared over 25 CD8+ CDR3 sequences, which appeared highly expressed in patients and within their immunodominant clones. No significant difference in CD8+ Simpson's diversity was found between patients and controls.

It was genomic DNA that served as the template for profiling TCR beta VDJ and CDR3. One entry per CDR3 protein, called by TCRdb with MiXCR from the reads. The sample consists of 400,000 to 500,000 distinct CDR3 sequences, 55% to 70% of them appearing once. V was cut by 4 bases and J by 3 bases, with 10 bases left in between. The length of the CDR3 is 14 residues. Per the germline V gene, CDR1 is SGHKS and CDR2 is YYEKEE (reference sequence). Material for sequencing was sorted CD4+, CD8+, or CD8+CD57+ T cells (not recorded which) from PBMCs. V gene TRBV5-5 combines with J gene TRBJ1-4, with TRBD1 as a possible D gene (5 bases). This clonotype was obtained from a human donor in good health, serving as a control. The CDR3: CASSRRGSNEKLFF. The CDR3, as DNA: TGTGCCAGCAGCCGCCGGGGCTCTAATGAAAAACTGTTTTTT.